These 20 T cell receptor beta chains came from one sample sequenced in a study of blood T cell repertoires in COVID-19. The data were produced by immunoSEQ multiplex PCR, yet TCRdb's version contains in-frame clones alone and is incomplete. The table has 85,000 to 120,000 clones, about nine tenths seen once. The sequenced sample was peripheral blood. Receptors originate from a woman between 45 and 60 years old with COVID-19, enrolled during active disease.

The J gene is TRBJ1-5, the V gene TRBV28, with 8 bases identical to TRBD1. V trimming: 3 bases; J trimming: 6 bases; junction bases outside the gene matches: 7. CDR1 is MDHEN and CDR2 is SYDVKM in the germline V gene. The CDR3 sequence is 15 residues long. The CDR3 region is CASSLARGLGQPQHF. The CDR3 bases are TGTGCCAGCAGTTTGGCCAGGGGGCTTGGTCAGCCCCAGCATTTT.

The chain has TRBV12-3 or TRBV12-4 and TRBJ2-3; possible D gene TRBD2, 5 bases. The V end was cut by 3 bases, the J end by 5 bases, with 9 bases between. CDR3 length: 13 amino acids. Written as DNA, the CDR3 is TGTGCCAGCAGTTTTCGAGGGAGAGATACGCAGTATTTT. It codes for CASSFRGRDTQYF.

The chain combines TRBV7-2 with TRBJ1-2; D may be TRBD1 (5 bases). Trimming took off 4 bases at V and 2 bases at J, with 14 bases between the two ends. The germline CDR1 and CDR2 sequences are SGHTA and FQGNSA. CDR3 length: 15 amino acids. In nucleotides, the CDR3 is TGTGCCAGCAGCTCTCAGGGTATTGGAAACTATGGCTACACCTTC. Amino acid sequence: CASSSQGIGNYGYTF.

The rearrangement links TRBV28 to TRBJ2-6; D perhaps matches TRBD2 (5 bases). The CDR3 consists of 17 residues. Trimming pared 6 bases from V and 0 bases from J, leaving 15 bases between. Germline lookup yields CDR1 MDHEN and CDR2 SYDVKM. CDR3 coding DNA: TGTGCCAGCAGCCGGGGTCGGCAGTTCTCTGGGGCCAACGTCCTGACTTTC. Translating gives CASSRGRQFSGANVLTF.

In this sample, this clone turned up once. The V and J genes are TRBV6-1 and TRBJ1-1; D call uncertain. The CDR3 runs to 12 residues. Per germline, CDR1 MNHNS and CDR2 SASEGT. Trimming pared 2 bases from V and 7 bases from J, leaving 8 bases between. The CDR3: CASSELAGEAFF. The CDR3 DNA reads as TGTGCCAGCAGTGAACTGGCGGGTGAAGCTTTCTTT.

This chain joins TRBV7-9 and TRBJ2-3; TRBD2 agrees at 7 bases. Trimming cost V 4 bases and J 1 base; bases outside gene matches: 5. The CDR3 length is 15 residues. The germline gives CDR1 SEHNR, CDR2 FQNEAQ (reference sequence). DNA of the CDR3: TGTGCCAGCAGCTCTCCACGGGGGGGCACAGATACGCAGTATTTT. Protein product: CASSSPRGGTDTQYF.

J is TRBJ2-7 and V is TRBV3-1 (or the pseudogene TRBV3-2); a weak D match, TRBD2 (5 bases). CDR3 size: 13 residues. The ends were cut back, 3 bases at V and 3 bases at J, with 9 bases in the middle. The germline CDR1 and CDR2 sequences are LGHDT and YNNKEL (reference sequence). CDR3 nucleotides: TGTGCCAGCAGCCACAACGAGGGCTACGAGCAGTACTTC. It yields the protein CASSHNEGYEQYF.

This chain links TRBV28 with TRBJ2-7, with 10 bases aligning to TRBD1. The J segment lost 3 bases and the V segment lost 6 bases, leaving 5 bases of the junction unmatched. Germline CDR1 is MDHEN and CDR2 is SYDVKM. CDR3 length equals 14 residues. CDR3 sequence (DNA): TGTGCCAGCAGAAGACAGGGGGCAAACTACGAGCAGTACTTC. Translating it yields CASRRQGANYEQYF. The entire variable domain, with the rest obtained from reference TRBV28 and TRBJ2-7, is as follows: DVKVTQSSRYLVKRTGEKVFLECVQDMDHENMFWYRQDPGLGLRLIYFSYDVKMKEKGDIPEGYSVSREKKERFSLILESASTNQTSMYLCASRRQGANYEQYFGPGTRLTVT.

The V and J genes are TRBV7-2 and TRBJ2-3; 11 positions match TRBD2. Germline CDR1 SGHTA, CDR2 FQGNSA. This CDR3 is 15 amino acids long. V dropped 5 bases and J dropped 6; count of bases not matched to a gene: 7. The CDR3 is CASSEYSGGADTQYF. The CDR3 nucleotides read TGTGCCAGCAGCGAGTATAGCGGGGGGGCGGATACGCAGTATTTT.

This sequence joins TRBV1 and TRBJ1-1. TRBV1 is marked as a pseudogene. The CDR3 runs to 14 residues. This CDR3 reads CTSSPRGRDTEAFF. CDR3 DNA sequence: TGCACCAGCAGCCCTCGGGGTCGCGACACTGAAGCTTTCTTT.

About this clone itself: Other DNA sequences of this sample code for an identical CDR3. J is TRBJ2-7 and V is TRBV7-9; D perhaps matches TRBD1 (5 bases). The CDR3 sequence is 15 residues long. Germline V gene data show CDR1 as SEHNR and CDR2 as FQNEAQ (reference sequence). V was cut by 1 base and J by 1 base, with 11 bases left in between. The CDR3: CASSLVGDSSYEQYF. Here the CDR3 DNA reads TGTGCCAGCAGCTTAGTGGGTGACAGTTCCTACGAGCAGTACTTC.

The CDR3: CASSFGSGGASEQFF. CDR3 coding DNA: TGTGCCAGCAGCTTTGGTAGCGGGGGGGCTTCGGAGCAGTTCTTC. The chain combines TRBV7-3 with TRBJ2-1, with 11 positions matching TRBD2. The CDR3 sequence is 15 residues long. V dropped 3 bases and J dropped 10; count of bases not matched to a gene: 8. The V gene's germline CDR1 is SGHTA and CDR2 FQGTGA.

The V call is TRBV11-2, the J call TRBJ2-5; D is uncertain. Germline V gene lookup returns CDR1 SGHAT and CDR2 FQNNGV. V shed 2 bases and J shed 2 bases, with 12 bases lying between them. CDR3 length: 15 residues. The CDR3 loop reads CASSLLYIPQETQYF. In nucleotides, the CDR3 is TGTGCCAGCAGCTTATTGTACATCCCTCAAGAGACCCAGTACTTC.

The chain joins TRBV5-6 to TRBJ2-2, with a possible D match to TRBD2 (6 bases). Per the germline V gene, CDR1 is SGHDT and CDR2 is YYEEEE. Trimming left V 4 bases short and J 5 bases short, with 12 bases between. This CDR3 comprises 14 residues. This CDR3 reads CASSGGAGTGELFF. The CDR3 bases are TGTGCCAGCAGCGGAGGGGCGGGGACCGGGGAGCTGTTTTTT.

CDR3 bases: TGTGCCAGCAGATATCGGGGGGACGAAGCCTACGAGCAGTACTTC. Its translation is CASRYRGDEAYEQYF. The V call is TRBV3-1 (or the pseudogene TRBV3-2), the J call TRBJ2-7; 7 positions agree with TRBD2. After removal of 6 bases from V and 2 bases from J, the junction contained 10 bases not matched to a gene. Per the germline V gene, CDR1 is LGHDT and CDR2 is YNNKEL (reference sequence). The CDR3 sequence is 15 residues long.

The chain has TRBV7-3 and TRBJ2-3, with 9 bases matching TRBD2. V shed 3 bases, J shed 4 bases, and the junction held 5 bases outside the gene matches. Germline CDR1 and CDR2: SGHTA and FQGTGA. The CDR3 is 15 residues long. The DNA of the CDR3 is TGTGCCAGCAGCTTTGGCGGGGGGGCCTCAGATACGCAGTATTTT. Protein: CASSFGGGASDTQYF.

There are a few counts of this clone. The CDR3 DNA follows: TGTGCCAGCAGCCAATCGGGCGGGAATCAGCCCCAGCATTTT. This gives the protein CASSQSGGNQPQHF. The genes are TRBV3-1 (or the pseudogene TRBV3-2) and TRBJ1-5; no clear D. V lost 2 bases and J 4 bases, leaving 9 bases between the germline ends. The CDR3 spans 14 residues. Per the germline V gene, CDR1 is LGHDT and CDR2 is YNNKEL (reference sequence).

The chain recombines TRBV27 with TRBJ2-5; 13 positions match TRBD2. CDR1 and CDR2 from the germline V gene are MNHEY and SMNVEV (reference sequence). Trimming took 1 base from V and 2 from J; bases not matched to a gene: 7. This CDR3 has 18 residues. As DNA, the CDR3 is TGTGCCAGCAGTTTATTACTAGCGGGGGGGCTGAGGCAAGAGACCCAGTACTTC. As protein: CASSLLLAGGLRQETQYF.

The CDR3, as DNA: TGTGCCAGCAGATGGACAGGCGTGGCTAACTATGGCTACACCTTC. Its translation is CASRWTGVANYGYTF. This rearrangement joins TRBV27 to TRBJ1-2; 7 bases agree with TRBD1. This CDR3 spans 15 amino acids. Germline loops: CDR1 MNHEY, CDR2 SMNVEV (reference sequence). V lost 6 bases, J lost 0 bases, and 7 bases stayed unmatched.

V gene TRBV4-1 combines with J gene TRBJ2-1, with D maybe TRBD1 (5 bases). The germline CDR1 and CDR2 sequences are MGHRA and YSYEKL. Trimming took off 2 bases at V and 0 bases at J, with 11 bases between the two ends. CDR3 length: 16 residues. The CDR3 loop reads CASSQLDILSYNEQFF. The CDR3 DNA reads as TGCGCCAGCAGCCAATTGGACATTCTCTCCTACAATGAGCAGTTCTTC.